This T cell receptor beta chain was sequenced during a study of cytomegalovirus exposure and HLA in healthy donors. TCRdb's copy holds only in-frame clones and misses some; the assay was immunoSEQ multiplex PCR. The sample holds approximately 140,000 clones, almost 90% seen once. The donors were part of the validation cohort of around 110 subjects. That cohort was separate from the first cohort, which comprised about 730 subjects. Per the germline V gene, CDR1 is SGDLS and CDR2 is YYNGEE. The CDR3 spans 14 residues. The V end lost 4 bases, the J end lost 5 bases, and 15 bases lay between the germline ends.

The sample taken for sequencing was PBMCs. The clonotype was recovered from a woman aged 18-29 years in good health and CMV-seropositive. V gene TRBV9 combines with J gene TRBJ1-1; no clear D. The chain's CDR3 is CASSSTFSGTEAFF. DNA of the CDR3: TGTGCCAGCAGCTCCACCTTCTCCGGGACTGAAGCTTTCTTT.